This paragraph covers one TCR beta chain sequence. The CDR3 has 14 amino acids. In the study's own analysis: Nucleated cell counts were estimated from reference gene primer amplification. The repertoire was sequenced with immunoSEQ multiplex PCR; TCRdb's copy has only in-frame clones and lacks some. That table supplies the V and J calls and clone size; D and trimming were determined from the DNA. The sample has about 64,000 clones, approximately 91% seen once. This entry comes from a study of blood T cell repertoires in COVID-19. Study summary: The United States, Italy and Spain provided the acute and convalescent COVID-19 samples.

V usage is TRBV21-1 and J usage is TRBJ1-1. TRBV21-1 has pseudogene status. This sequence was found in a human donor in a cohort sampled during active COVID-19. What was sequenced was peripheral blood. The CDR3 here is CASSKALRGTEAFF. The CDR3, as DNA: TGTGCCAGCAGCAAAGCGCTTAGAGGTACTGAAGCTTTCTTT.